The 8 T cell receptor beta chains given below trace back to one sample, sequenced in a study of blood T cell repertoires in COVID-19. Measured with immunoSEQ multiplex PCR; TCRdb has only the in-frame clones, and not every one. The profile shows 75,000 to 80,000 clones, around 90% of them singletons. The sequencing sample was made of peripheral blood. These receptors were taken from a human donor in a cohort sampled during active COVID-19.

The chain's CDR3 is CASSLGTGVVEKLFF. In nucleotides, the CDR3 is TGCGCCAGCAGCTTGGGGACAGGGGTGGTGGAAAAACTGTTTTTT. This chain joins TRBV5-1 and TRBJ1-4, with TRBD1 matching over 9 bases. The CDR3 runs to 15 residues. After removal of 0 bases from V and 8 bases from J, the junction contained 5 bases not matched to a gene. CDR1 SGHRS and CDR2 YFSETQ come from the germline V gene.

The rearrangement links TRBV4-2 to TRBJ1-6; D remains unclear. Germline V lookup: CDR1 LGHNA, CDR2 YNFKEQ. There are 15 residues in the CDR3. The ends were cut back, 2 bases at V and 6 bases at J, with 11 bases in the middle. CDR3 DNA: TGTGCCAGCAGCCAACTCCTAGACGGTAATTCACCCCTCCACTTT. Translating it yields CASSQLLDGNSPLHF.

The V call is TRBV13, the J call TRBJ2-4; 7 bases fit TRBD2. The CDR3 is 16 amino acids. The V gene's germline CDR1 is PRHDT and CDR2 FYEKMQ (reference sequence). The V segment lost 5 bases and the J segment 0 bases; nucleotides outside the gene matches: 7. CDR3 in amino acids: CASSIRDYLAKNIQYF. Written as DNA, the CDR3 is TGTGCCAGCAGCATACGGGACTACCTAGCCAAAAACATTCAGTACTTC.

This clone was detected only once. This chain uses TRBV2 with TRBJ2-5; 8 bases are a match to TRBD1. Germline assignment: CDR1 SNHLY and CDR2 FYNNEI. Losses at the gene ends were 8 bases for V and 4 bases for J; bases not matched to a gene: 9. The CDR3 spans 14 residues. CDR3 amino acids: CASQRTGSVETQYF. In DNA form, the CDR3 reads TGTGCCAGCCAGAGGACAGGGTCGGTAGAGACCCAGTACTTC.

The V call is TRBV2, the J call TRBJ2-3, with 10 positions matching TRBD2. The CDR3 extends over 15 amino acids. Per the germline V gene, CDR1 is SNHLY and CDR2 is FYNNEI. The V and J ends lost 6 bases and 0 bases, in that order; junction bases with no gene match: 3. The CDR3 here is CASRSSGGSTDTQYF. The DNA for the CDR3 is TGTGCCAGCAGGAGTAGCGGGGGGAGCACAGATACGCAGTATTTT.

The chain links TRBV10-2 to TRBJ2-3, with unresolved D. The V gene lost 5 bases and the J gene lost 4 bases, with 16 bases spanning the gap. In germline, CDR1 is WSHSY, CDR2 SAAADI. The CDR3 runs to 15 residues. CDR3 sequence reads: CASSPNSLRSDTQYF. The CDR3 DNA reads as TGCGCCAGCAGTCCAAACTCCCTCAGGTCAGATACGCAGTATTTT.

This sequence joins TRBV9 and TRBJ2-2, with a possible D match to TRBD2 (5 bases). The germline V gene encodes CDR1 SGDLS and CDR2 YYNGEE. V gave up 0 bases and J gave up 1 base, with 7 bases separating them. The length of the CDR3 is 15 residues. The CDR3 nucleotides read TGTGCCAGCAGCGTAGCCGGGGAGAACACCGGGGAGCTGTTTTTT. Protein: CASSVAGENTGELFF.

The chain couples TRBV12-3 or TRBV12-4 to TRBJ1-2; 9 bases map to TRBD1. The V segment lost 6 bases and the J segment 8 bases; nucleotides outside the gene matches: 4. CDR3 size: 12 residues. The CDR3 nucleotides read TGTGCCAGCAGGGTGACAGGGGGAGGCTACACCTTC. This gives the protein CASRVTGGGYTF.